The 12 T cell receptor beta chains below were found in one sample sequenced in a study of Ad26.COV2.S vaccination and SARS-CoV-2 variants (dated by TCRdb to about 2021). Library prep was done by the immunoSEQ multiplex PCR assay. TCRdb limited this immuneACCESS table to in-frame rearrangements with V and J called. A share of clones is missing; checked studies link under half to unresolved V genes, and the rest is unexplained. The sample contains approximately 350,000 clones, approximately 83% of them found a single time. About 7.4% of the sample lies in the top ten. The treatment or condition label for this specimen denotes: 19 received Ad26.COV2.S at low or high dose, single or two shots; 5 received placebo; per-sample allocation not given. Repertoires of vaccine and placebo recipients were sequenced from samples taken on day 63 after the first injection. Sequenced here: peripheral blood, sampled in a trial of Ad26.COV2.S vaccine versus placebo. All receptors come from a person between 18 and 65 years old who received the Ad26.COV2.S COVID-19 vaccine or a placebo.

This chain connects TRBV27 to TRBJ1-1, with D unresolved. CDR3 length equals 12 residues. Trimming shortened V by 5 bases and J by 1 base, and 5 bases separated the two germline ends. Germline V gene data show CDR1 as MNHEY and CDR2 as SMNVEV (reference sequence). The CDR3 loop reads CASSSRNTEAFF. CDR3 nucleotides: TGTGCCAGCAGTAGCAGGAACACTGAAGCTTTCTTT.

The chain has TRBV9 and TRBJ2-2, with D uncertain. Trimming shortened V by 4 bases and J by 0 bases, and 13 bases separated the two germline ends. Germline lookup yields CDR1 SGDLS and CDR2 YYNGEE. The CDR3 is 16 amino acids. As DNA, the CDR3 is TGTGCCAGCAGCCGAGAACACAGCGCGAACACCGGGGAGCTGTTTTTT. This encodes CASSREHSANTGELFF. Complete variable domain (other parts from reference TRBV9 and TRBJ2-2): DSGVTQTPKHLITATGQRVTLRCSPRSGDLSVYWYQQSLDQGLQFLIQYYNGEERAKGNILERFSAQQFPDLHSELNLSSLELGDSALYFCASSREHSANTGELFFGEGSRLTVL.

The chain employs TRBV30 and TRBJ1-2; D may be TRBD1 (6 bases). Trimming shortened V by 0 bases and J by 7 bases, and 12 bases separated the two germline ends. CDR1 and CDR2 (germline): GTSNPN, SVGIG (reference sequence). The CDR3 sequence is 13 residues long. The chain's CDR3 is CAWSVVGAGGYTF. DNA for the CDR3: TGTGCCTGGAGTGTGGTGGGGGCAGGTGGCTACACCTTC.

Turning to this clone: Other DNA sequences in the sample encode the same CDR3. V and J are TRBV20-1 and TRBJ1-3, with D unresolved. V shed 6 bases and J shed 4 bases, with 7 bases lying between them. CDR1 is DFQATT and CDR2 is SNEGSKA in the germline V gene (reference sequence). The CDR3 consists of 11 residues. CDR3 in DNA: TGCAGTGCCCGGAGAGGAAACACCATATATTTT. The encoded protein is CSARRGNTIYF.

This clone was seen a single time. This chain joins TRBV5-1 and TRBJ2-2; 8 bases line up with TRBD1. V shed 7 bases and J 1 base; nucleotides not matched to a gene: 6. Germline V gives CDR1 SGHRS, CDR2 YFSETQ. This CDR3 region has 15 residues. DNA of the CDR3: TGCGCCAGCCACCCCACAGGGGGGAACACCGGGGAGCTGTTTTTT. Its protein is CASHPTGGNTGELFF.

This clone was recorded a few times. The chain uses TRBV19 and TRBJ1-5, with 10 bases matching TRBD1. This CDR3 region has 17 residues. Germline V gives CDR1 LNHDA, CDR2 SQIVND (reference sequence). V shed 5 bases and J 3 bases; nucleotides not matched to a gene: 10. CDR3 coding DNA: TGTGCCAGTAGTCCCTGGACAGGGGGAGATTTCAATCAGCCCCAGCATTTT. This gives the protein CASSPWTGGDFNQPQHF.

The rearrangement uses TRBV4-1 and TRBJ2-7; TRBD2 aligns across 9 bases. The germline gives CDR1 MGHRA, CDR2 YSYEKL. The length of the CDR3 is 15 residues. Germline trimming cut 1 base from V and 3 bases from J; bases unmatched to any gene: 4. The DNA for the CDR3 is TGCGCCAGCAGCCAAGTTTCGACTAGCGGCTACGAGCAGTACTTC. Protein sequence: CASSQVSTSGYEQYF.

The chain couples TRBV6-5 to TRBJ2-7, with 7 bases aligning to TRBD2. The CDR3 sequence is 14 residues long. Germline CDR1 is MNHEY and CDR2 is SVGAGI. J lost 5 bases, V lost 7 bases, and 11 bases had no gene match. The CDR3 nucleotides are TGTGCCAGCAACCCGGGGGGTTCCCTCGACGAGCAGTACTTC. Translated: CASNPGGSLDEQYF.

The genes are TRBV5-4 and TRBJ1-3; D is ambiguous. Trimming removed 5 bases from V and 0 bases from J, with 6 bases in between. The CDR3 covers 13 residues. From germline, CDR1 is SGHNT and CDR2 YYREEE (reference sequence). DNA of the CDR3: TGTGCCAGCAGTTGGGGCTCTGGAAACACCATATATTTT. Protein product: CASSWGSGNTIYF.

This clone appeared a few times. The chain combines TRBV30 with TRBJ1-1, with D possibly being TRBD1 (5 bases). This CDR3 spans 12 amino acids. Between the trimmed V and J ends, which lost 5 bases and 4 bases, there was a span of 11 bases. Germline lookup yields CDR1 GTSNPN and CDR2 SVGIG (reference sequence). The CDR3 loop is CAWAGGITEAFF. The CDR3 DNA reads TGTGCCTGGGCGGGGGGAATCACTGAAGCTTTCTTT.

The V and J genes are TRBV5-5 and TRBJ1-1, with D perhaps matching TRBD1 (5 bases). V was pared by 2 bases and J by 7 bases, with 12 bases between. Germline V gene data show CDR1 as SGHKS and CDR2 as YYEKEE (reference sequence). This CDR3 is built from 13 residues. The CDR3 region has the DNA TGTGCCAGCAGCTTTCGGGGCTTAGGTGAAGCTTTCTTT. It translates to CASSFRGLGEAFF.

The chain recombines TRBV6-4 with TRBJ1-2; D is unclear. The CDR3 covers 13 residues. Germline V gene lookup returns CDR1 MRHNA and CDR2 SNTAGT. Trimming left V 2 bases short and J 8 bases short, with 12 bases between. The DNA of the CDR3 is TGTGCCAGCAGTGACCAACAGAAATCGGGCTACACCTTC. Translating gives CASSDQQKSGYTF.